This T cell receptor (beta chain) is from a study of neurological immune-mediated disorders. Germline V lookup: CDR1 SQVTM, CDR2 ANQGSEA. V lost 6 bases to trimming and J lost 9 bases, with 9 bases between them. The CDR3 extends over 10 amino acids. Each CDR3 protein gets one entry after TCRdb re-called the 5' RACE reads with MiXCR. The sample contains just over 20,000 distinct CDR3 sequences, around 16% of which appear only once. This clonotype was counted ten times or more. The genes are TRBV29-1 and TRBJ2-1; unclear D gene. Sequencing was performed on CD8+ T cells from blood. This TCR derives from a young woman with multiple sclerosis. CDR3 residues: CSVTRVEQFF. The CDR3 coding sequence is TGCAGCGTGACCCGGGTTGAGCAGTTCTTC.